This passage covers 5 T cell receptor beta chains from one sample sequenced in a study of blood T cell repertoires in COVID-19. Method: immunoSEQ multiplex PCR; TCRdb's copy keeps in-frame clones and lacks some. The sample records about 180,000 clones, 86% being singletons. Material for sequencing was peripheral blood. These receptors were collected from a man aged 45-60 years with active or convalescent COVID-19.

The sample holds one count of this clone. The chain employs TRBV7-6 and TRBJ2-3; 15 nucleotides match TRBD2. The trim removed 5 bases at V and 7 bases at J, leaving 7 bases unmatched. The germline CDR1 and CDR2 sequences are SGHVS and FNYEAQ. The CDR3 is made up of 16 amino acids. The CDR3 protein is CASSVGLAGGAHTQYF. The CDR3 nucleotides read TGTGCCAGCAGCGTGGGACTAGCGGGGGGAGCACATACGCAGTATTTT. The full variable domain, rest sourced from reference TRBV7-6 and TRBJ2-3, is GAGVSQSPRYKVTKRGQDVALRCDPISGHVSLYWYRQALGQGPEFLTYFNYEAQQDKSGLPNDRFSAERPEGSISTLTIQRTEQRDSAMYRCASSVGLAGGAHTQYFGPGTRLTVL.

This chain connects TRBV3-1 (or the pseudogene TRBV3-2) to TRBJ2-1; 7 nucleotides line up with TRBD2. This CDR3 region has 13 residues. Trimming at V came to 1 base and at J to 10 bases, leaving 4 bases not matched to a gene. Germline-derived CDR1 and CDR2 are LGHDT and YNNKEL (reference sequence). The CDR3 bases are TGTGCCAGCAGCCAAGGCGGACTAGAAGAGCAGTTCTTC. Protein: CASSQGGLEEQFF.

The rearrangement uses TRBV24-1 and TRBJ2-5, with D possibly matching TRBD1 (6 bases). CDR3 length: 12 residues. The germline V gene encodes CDR1 KGHDR and CDR2 SFDVKD. V was clipped by 5 bases and J by 5 bases, with 8 bases between them. CDR3 protein: CATSAGVETQYF. CDR3 nucleotides: TGTGCCACCAGTGCAGGGGTGGAGACCCAGTACTTC.

This clone has more than one count but fewer than ten. CDR3 nucleotide sequence: TGTGCCAGCAGCCGTTCTAAGAATGAGCAGTTCTTC. It yields the protein CASSRSKNEQFF. The chain links TRBV7-9 to TRBJ2-1; D is ambiguous. Trimming removed 5 bases at V and 7 bases at J, with 9 bases between. The CDR3 consists of 12 residues. From germline, CDR1 is SEHNR and CDR2 FQNEAQ (reference sequence).

V gene TRBV24-1 combines with J gene TRBJ2-7; no clear D. V lost 7 bases to trimming and J lost 3 bases, with 12 bases between them. The CDR3 has 13 residues. The germline gives CDR1 KGHDR, CDR2 SFDVKD. The DNA for the CDR3 is TGTGCCACCAGAGACGGTTACAGCTACGAGCAGTACTTC. Protein product: CATRDGYSYEQYF.